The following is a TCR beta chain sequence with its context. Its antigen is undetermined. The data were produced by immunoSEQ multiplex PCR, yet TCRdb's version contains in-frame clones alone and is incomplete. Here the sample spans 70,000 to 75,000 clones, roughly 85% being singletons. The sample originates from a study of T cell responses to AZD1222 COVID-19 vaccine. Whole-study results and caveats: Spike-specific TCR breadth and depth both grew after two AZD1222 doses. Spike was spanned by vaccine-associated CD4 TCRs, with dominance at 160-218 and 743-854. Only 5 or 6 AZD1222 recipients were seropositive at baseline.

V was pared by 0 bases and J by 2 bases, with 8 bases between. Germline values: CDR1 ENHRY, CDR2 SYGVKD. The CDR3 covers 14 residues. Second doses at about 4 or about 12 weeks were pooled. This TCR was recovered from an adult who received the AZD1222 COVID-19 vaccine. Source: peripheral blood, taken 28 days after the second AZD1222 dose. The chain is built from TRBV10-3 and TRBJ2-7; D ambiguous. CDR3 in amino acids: CAISESGSPYEQYF. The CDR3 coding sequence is TGTGCCATCAGTGAGTCTGGCAGCCCCTACGAGCAGTACTTC.